This T cell receptor beta chain was obtained from a study of PD-1 blockade in classical Hodgkin lymphoma. The germline CDR1 and CDR2 sequences are SGHNT and YYREEE (reference sequence). The CDR3 totals 14 residues. Clones were read by immunoSEQ multiplex PCR, and TCRdb kept only the in-frame ones, dropping some. Seen here are fewer than 35,000 clones, 94% observed once, and the top ten hold 2.3%. Time point defined: newly diagnosed, previously untreated cHL patient sample. The authors used newly diagnosed, untreated classical Hodgkin lymphoma PBMCs as comparison. The chain has TRBV5-4 and TRBJ2-5, with D possibly being TRBD1 (6 bases). The J call may be faulty, since TRBJ2-7 better matches the DNA end. This receptor was taken from a human donor with classical Hodgkin lymphoma. What was sequenced was peripheral blood mononuclear cells (PBMCs). CDR3 protein: CASSPHRDSYEQYF. CDR3 bases: TGTGCCAGCAGCCCCCACAGGGACTCCTACGAGCAGTACTTC.